Shown below are 23 T cell receptor beta chains from a single sample sequenced in a study of early stage breast cancer tumors. Using immunoSEQ multiplex PCR, the repertoire was profiled, and TCRdb retains in-frame clones only, with some absent. The sample records around 71,000 clones, around 80% being singletons. The sample consisted of blood. The receptors were sampled from a person between 55 and 69 years old with breast cancer.

This clone was counted between two and nine times. This chain connects TRBV7-6 to TRBJ2-5, with a possible D match to TRBD2 (5 bases). Trimming left V 6 bases short and J 2 bases short, with 16 bases between. This CDR3 has 15 residues. Germline loops: CDR1 SGHVS, CDR2 FNYEAQ. CDR3 region: CASSSPLRGQETQYF. For the CDR3, the DNA is TGTGCCAGCAGTAGTCCCCTACGGGGACAAGAGACCCAGTACTTC.

The sample holds a few counts of this clone. V and J are TRBV2 and TRBJ2-1; 8 bases line up with TRBD2. The V and J ends lost 4 bases and 5 bases, in that order; junction bases with no gene match: 4. The CDR3 extends over 14 amino acids. Germline CDR1 and CDR2: SNHLY and FYNNEI. The CDR3 sequence: CASSVGRGNNEQFF. CDR3 in DNA: TGTGCCAGCAGTGTCGGGAGGGGGAACAATGAGCAGTTCTTC.

The V call is TRBV29-1, the J call TRBJ2-3; 7 bases match TRBD2. The CDR3 runs 13 residues. Per the germline V gene, CDR1 is SQVTM and CDR2 is ANQGSEA. V shed 4 bases, J shed 6 bases, and the junction held 7 bases outside the gene matches. CDR3 sequence (DNA): TGCAGCGTTGGTAGGACTAGTGCCGATACGCAGTATTTT. It yields the protein CSVGRTSADTQYF.

The gene calls are TRBV6-4 and TRBJ2-2; TRBD2 matches at 11 bases. The CDR3 covers 17 residues. The V segment lost 3 bases and the J segment 5 bases; nucleotides outside the gene matches: 8. The germline V gene encodes CDR1 MRHNA and CDR2 SNTAGT. The chain's CDR3 is CASSDPGTSGGTGELFF. CDR3 sequence (DNA): TGTGCCAGCAGTGATCCCGGGACTAGCGGTGGTACCGGGGAGCTGTTTTTT.

The chain combines TRBV20-1 with TRBJ2-1; D is unresolved. The CDR3 is 10 residues long. CDR1 and CDR2 from the germline V gene are DFQATT and SNEGSKA (reference sequence). Trimming shortened V by 7 bases and J by 7 bases, and 8 bases separated the two germline ends. The CDR3 here is CSGVGNEQFF. CDR3 nucleotide sequence: TGCAGTGGGGTGGGGAATGAGCAGTTCTTC.

The chain couples TRBV15 to TRBJ2-7, with TRBD1 identical over 7 bases. This CDR3 comprises 16 residues. CDR1 LNHNV and CDR2 YYDKDF come from the germline V gene (reference sequence). With V trimmed by 0 bases and J by 4 bases, 9 bases remained unmatched. The CDR3 is CATSRDRQGNRYEQYF. In DNA form, the CDR3 reads TGTGCCACCAGCAGAGATCGACAGGGCAACAGATACGAGCAGTACTTC.

This clone was seen more than once but under ten times. The J gene is TRBJ2-1, the V gene TRBV29-1; D is possibly TRBD2 (7 bases). Per germline, CDR1 SQVTM and CDR2 ANQGSEA. There are 14 residues in the CDR3. V lost 6 bases and J 1 base, leaving 13 bases between the germline ends. CDR3 amino acids: CSVAGGHSYNEQFF. The CDR3 DNA reads TGCAGCGTCGCCGGGGGGCATTCCTACAATGAGCAGTTCTTC.

The chain carries TRBV4-3 and TRBJ2-1, with 7 bases identical to TRBD2. V trimming: 0 bases; J trimming: 6 bases; junction bases outside the gene matches: 17. CDR1 is LGHNA and CDR2 is YSLEER in the germline V gene. The length of the CDR3 is 19 residues. The DNA for the CDR3 is TGCGCCAGCAGCCAAGAGGCCGACTTTCGCGGGAGACGGGCCAATGAGCAGTTCTTC. It translates to CASSQEADFRGRRANEQFF.

The V gene is TRBV30, the J gene TRBJ2-1; the D gene is possibly TRBD1 (6 bases). From germline, CDR1 is GTSNPN and CDR2 SVGIG (reference sequence). V was cut by 2 bases and J by 7 bases, with 18 bases left in between. The CDR3 spans 15 residues. The CDR3 protein is CAWSLVLGASNEQFF. The CDR3 DNA is TGTGCCTGGAGTTTGGTTTTGGGGGCTTCGAATGAGCAGTTCTTC.

The rearrangement uses TRBV9 and TRBJ2-3; 7 bases match TRBD2. Per the germline V gene, CDR1 is SGDLS and CDR2 is YYNGEE. Germline trimming cut 5 bases from V and 11 bases from J; bases unmatched to any gene: 14. This CDR3 has 14 amino acids. Here the CDR3 reads CASSAEMTSSKQYF. In DNA, the CDR3 is TGTGCCAGCAGTGCCGAGATGACTAGCAGTAAGCAGTATTTT.

This clone was counted between two and nine times. CDR3 loop: CASRFTGRLWAFF. The CDR3 nucleotides read TGTGCCAGCAGATTTACAGGACGGTTGTGGGCTTTCTTT. The V gene is TRBV2, the J gene TRBJ1-1; a possible D gene is TRBD1 (5 bases). The V gene's germline CDR1 is SNHLY and CDR2 FYNNEI. This CDR3 is built from 13 residues. The germline V and J ends were trimmed by 6 bases and 11 bases, with 19 bases remaining between them.

The J gene is TRBJ2-7, the V gene TRBV30; tentative D call: TRBD2 (7 bases). Per the germline V gene, CDR1 is GTSNPN and CDR2 is SVGIG (reference sequence). This CDR3 has 15 amino acids. Between the trimmed V and J ends, which lost 4 bases and 2 bases, there was a span of 18 bases. CDR3 amino acids: CAWTRGGVGTYEQYF. As DNA, the CDR3 is TGTGCCTGGACCCGAGGGGGGGTAGGGACCTACGAGCAGTACTTC.

The chain couples TRBV29-1 to TRBJ1-2; D is unresolved. This CDR3 region has 11 residues. Germline V gene lookup returns CDR1 SQVTM and CDR2 ANQGSEA. The CDR3 nucleotides are TGCAGTTCGGGTGGGGTGTATGGCTACACCTTC. Its translation: CSSGGVYGYTF.

The V gene is TRBV2, the J gene TRBJ2-1; TRBD2 matches 8 bases. The CDR3 consists of 17 residues. CDR1 and CDR2 from the germline V gene are SNHLY and FYNNEI. Germline trimming cut 0 bases from V and 4 bases from J; bases unmatched to any gene: 8. CDR3 nucleotides: TGTGCCAGCAGTGAAGCGCTTCCGGGACTAGATTACAATGAGCAGTTCTTC. Amino acid sequence: CASSEALPGLDYNEQFF. Together with reference TRBV2 and TRBJ2-1, the CDR3 gives the full variable domain: EPEVTQTPSHQVTQMGQEVILRCVPISNHLYFYWYRQILGQKVEFLVSFYNNEISEKSEIFDDQFSVERPDGSNFTLKIRSTKLEDSAMYFCASSEALPGLDYNEQFFGPGTRLTVL.

The rearrangement joins TRBV10-3 to TRBJ2-1, with D possibly TRBD2 on 5 matching bases. CDR3 length equals 14 residues. Per the germline V gene, CDR1 is ENHRY and CDR2 is SYGVKD. Trimming cost V 0 bases and J 6 bases, with 9 bases left between them. CDR3 DNA: TGTGCCATCAGTGAGTCGCCTAGCTCCAATGAGCAGTTCTTC. Protein: CAISESPSSNEQFF.

J is TRBJ1-4 and V is TRBV6-1; D is uncertain. The CDR3 loop spans 14 amino acids. The V gene lost 3 bases and the J gene lost 10 bases, with 15 bases spanning the gap. Germline CDR1 and CDR2: MNHNS and SASEGT. As DNA, the CDR3 is TGTGCCAGCAGTGAGGCGGTTTGGTCCGTAAAACTGTTTTTT. Protein: CASSEAVWSVKLFF.

V usage is TRBV6-5 and J usage is TRBJ1-6; perhaps TRBD1 as D (6 bases). Trimming shortened V by 7 bases and J by 6 bases, and 13 bases separated the two germline ends. The germline V gene encodes CDR1 MNHEY and CDR2 SVGAGI. The CDR3 spans 14 residues. CDR3 DNA: TGTGCCAGCACCAGGACAGTTTCTAATTCACCCCTCCACTTT. Its translation is CASTRTVSNSPLHF.

V usage is TRBV27 and J usage is TRBJ2-7, with D tentatively TRBD2 (5 bases). Trimming removed 2 bases at V and 4 bases at J, with 15 bases between. The CDR3 contains 15 residues. CDR1 and CDR2 (germline): MNHEY, SMNVEV (reference sequence). The chain's CDR3 is CASSLGRGAGYEQYF. The CDR3 region has the DNA TGTGCCAGCAGTTTAGGCCGGGGAGCTGGGTACGAGCAGTACTTC.

The rearrangement uses TRBV28 and TRBJ2-7, with D hard to call. Germline V gene lookup returns CDR1 MDHEN and CDR2 SYDVKM. V gave up 6 bases and J gave up 2 bases, with 14 bases separating them. The CDR3 contains 14 residues. CDR3 nucleotides: TGTGCCAGCAGCCGACCTAAAGGCCCCTACGAGCAGTACTTC. It is translated as CASSRPKGPYEQYF.

This CDR3 reads CATSEWPSGPTDTQYF. CDR3 sequence (DNA): TGTGCCACCAGCGAGTGGCCTAGCGGACCGACGGATACGCAGTATTTT. The rearrangement uses TRBV15 and TRBJ2-3; 7 bases match TRBD2. The CDR3 totals 16 residues. CDR1 and CDR2 (germline): LNHNV, YYDKDF (reference sequence). The junction had 14 bases not matched to a gene; V was cut back by 5 bases and J by 6 bases. The variable domain in full, completed from reference TRBV15 and TRBJ2-3, reads DAMVIQNPRYQVTQFGKPVTLSCSQTLNHNVMYWYQQKSSQAPKLLFHYYDKDFNNEADTPDNFQSRRPNTSFCFLDIRSPGLGDTAMYLCATSEWPSGPTDTQYFGPGTRLTVL.

This clone has more than one count but fewer than ten. The rearrangement links TRBV28 to TRBJ2-3; D is perhaps TRBD2 (5 bases). V was pared by 2 bases and J by 1 base, with 10 bases between. Germline-derived CDR1 and CDR2 are MDHEN and SYDVKM. This CDR3 comprises 15 residues. This CDR3 reads CASSLEGAGTDTQYF. The CDR3 bases are TGTGCCAGCAGTTTAGAGGGTGCGGGCACAGATACGCAGTATTTT.

J is TRBJ1-1 and V is TRBV2; D perhaps matches TRBD1 (5 bases). This CDR3 has 10 residues. The germline V gene encodes CDR1 SNHLY and CDR2 FYNNEI. Trimming took off 6 bases at V and 6 bases at J, with 5 bases between the two ends. The CDR3 loop reads CASRGPEAFF. CDR3 in DNA: TGTGCCAGCAGGGGACCTGAAGCTTTCTTT.

The chain couples TRBV5-4 to TRBJ2-3, with D perhaps assigned TRBD1 or TRBD2 (5 bases each). CDR1 is SGHNT, CDR2 YYREEE, per germline (reference sequence). This CDR3 is built from 13 residues. Trimming pared 3 bases from V and 1 base from J, leaving 6 bases between. The CDR3 nucleotides read TGTGCCAGCAGCTGGGACGGCACAGATACGCAGTATTTT. Protein sequence: CASSWDGTDTQYF.